One sample yielded the 26 T cell receptor beta chains listed below, sequenced in a study of blood T cell repertoires in COVID-19. Assay used: immunoSEQ multiplex PCR; TCRdb lists only in-frame clones, some missing. Of around 190,000 clones in the sample, 80% to 85% are singletons; the top ten hold 3% to 3.5%. Material: PBMCs or T cells enriched from blood (not recorded which). Receptors originate from a woman aged 30 to 39 who had been exposed to COVID-19.

This rearrangement joins TRBV4-3 to TRBJ1-5, with 10 bases lining up with TRBD1. The J segment lost 6 bases and the V segment lost 0 bases, leaving 2 bases of the junction unmatched. Germline CDR1 reads LGHNA; CDR2 reads YSLEER. CDR3 length: 15 amino acids. CDR3: CASSQERTGGQPQHF. As DNA, the CDR3 is TGCGCCAGCAGCCAAGAGAGGACAGGGGGTCAGCCCCAGCATTTT.

V is TRBV5-1 and J is TRBJ1-6, with TRBD1 as a possible D gene (5 bases). This CDR3 contains 17 residues. Trimming left V 0 bases short and J 6 bases short, with 16 bases between. Germline V gene lookup returns CDR1 SGHRS and CDR2 YFSETQ. CDR3 sequence reads: CASSLVSQIGVNSPLHF. CDR3 bases: TGCGCCAGCAGCTTGGTTTCACAAATAGGGGTTAATTCACCCCTCCACTTT.

The J gene is TRBJ2-6, the V gene TRBV4-1; 7 nucleotides agree with TRBD2. Unmatched junction bases numbered 8, after V lost 0 bases and J lost 0 bases. Germline lookup yields CDR1 MGHRA and CDR2 YSYEKL. CDR3 length: 19 amino acids. CDR3 sequence reads: CASSQDPAGTLSGANVLTF. Here the CDR3 DNA reads TGCGCCAGCAGCCAAGACCCAGCGGGGACCCTCTCTGGGGCCAACGTCCTGACTTTC.

Comment on this clone: The same CDR3 can be traced to other DNA sequences in this sample. V gene TRBV18 combines with J gene TRBJ1-5, with D possibly matching TRBD1 (5 bases). The V and J ends lost 3 bases and 6 bases respectively, with 12 bases between them. The germline V gene has CDR1 KGHSH and CDR2 LQKENI. The CDR3 consists of 14 residues. The CDR3 DNA reads TGTGCCAGCTCACCCGGTCAGGGAGGTCAGCCCCAGCATTTT. This translates into CASSPGQGGQPQHF.

In its sample, this clone was seen a few times. The chain has TRBV11-2 and TRBJ1-6; D perhaps matches TRBD1 (6 bases). V lost 6 bases, J lost 7 bases, and 16 bases lay in between. The length of the CDR3 is 15 residues. In germline, CDR1 is SGHAT, CDR2 FQNNGV. The CDR3 spells CASRPGHILNSPLHF. CDR3 bases: TGTGCCAGCAGGCCGGGACACATACTCAATTCACCCCTCCACTTT.

The chain carries TRBV27 and TRBJ1-5; a possible D gene is TRBD1 (5 bases). CDR1 is MNHEY and CDR2 is SMNVEV in the germline V gene (reference sequence). The CDR3 spans 15 residues. With 3 bases removed from V and 4 bases from J, the gap between germline ends came to 13 bases. CDR3 in amino acids: CASSLSSGGNQPQHF. CDR3 coding DNA: TGTGCCAGCAGTTTGAGCTCGGGGGGGAATCAGCCCCAGCATTTT.

The rearrangement uses TRBV12-3 or TRBV12-4 and TRBJ1-3; D is possibly TRBD1 (6 bases). This CDR3 spans 13 amino acids. The ends were cut back, 6 bases at V and 5 bases at J, with 11 bases in the middle. CDR3 in amino acids: CASSPRGRNTIYF. The CDR3 DNA follows: TGTGCCAGCAGCCCGCGGGGGCGAAACACCATATATTTT.

The rearrangement uses TRBV7-2 and TRBJ1-5; TRBD1 matches at 7 bases. V lost 1 base to trimming and J lost 3 bases; unmatched junction nucleotides: 9. Germline V gene sequence: CDR1 SGHTA, CDR2 FQGNSA. The CDR3 totals 17 residues. The CDR3 DNA reads TGTGCCAGCAGCTTAGAGGAGACAGGGCTCTCCAATCAGCCCCAGCATTTT. Amino acid sequence: CASSLEETGLSNQPQHF.

The chain is built from TRBV11-2 and TRBJ2-1, with D possibly TRBD1 on 6 matching bases. This CDR3 spans 15 amino acids. The germline V gene has CDR1 SGHAT and CDR2 FQNNGV. The V and J ends lost 5 bases and 8 bases respectively, with 19 bases between them. The CDR3 here is CASSQTAGEWDEQFF. CDR3 in DNA: TGTGCCAGCAGCCAAACTGCAGGGGAATGGGATGAGCAGTTCTTC.

V gene TRBV11-2 combines with J gene TRBJ1-5; maybe TRBD1 (5 bases). CDR1 is SGHAT and CDR2 is FQNNGV in the germline V gene. The V end lost 5 bases, the J end lost 0 bases, and 11 bases lay between the germline ends. CDR3 length: 15 amino acids. CDR3 amino acids: CASSNGGHSNQPQHF. CDR3 bases: TGTGCCAGCAGCAACGGCGGACATAGCAATCAGCCCCAGCATTTT.

The V gene is TRBV7-3, the J gene TRBJ2-7, with a weak D call TRBD2 (6 bases). Germline CDR1 and CDR2: SGHTA and FQGTGA. The V end was cut by 3 bases, the J end by 4 bases, with 16 bases between. This CDR3 is 15 amino acids long. CDR3 nucleotide sequence: TGTGCCAGCAGCTTTTCTGTTGGAGGGGCGTACGAGCAGTACTTC. Translation gives CASSFSVGGAYEQYF.

This clone was seen more than once but under ten times. This sequence joins TRBV27 and TRBJ1-2; 7 nucleotides match TRBD1. V lost 3 bases to trimming and J lost 5 bases; unmatched junction nucleotides: 6. The CDR3 consists of 14 residues. Germline-derived CDR1 and CDR2 are MNHEY and SMNVEV (reference sequence). Written as DNA, the CDR3 is TGTGCCAGCAGTTTTTCCGGGACAGCTTATGGCTACACCTTC. This codes for CASSFSGTAYGYTF.

This clone showed up just a few times. V and J are TRBV6-5 and TRBJ1-3; weak D call: TRBD1 (5 bases). Trimming pared 0 bases from V and 3 bases from J, leaving 9 bases between. This CDR3 has 15 amino acids. In germline, CDR1 is MNHEY, CDR2 SVGAGI. The CDR3 nucleotides are TGTGCCAGCAGTTACTCGCTTAGGGGTGGAAACACCATATATTTT. This sequence encodes CASSYSLRGGNTIYF.

This chain uses TRBV24-1 with TRBJ2-4, with D maybe TRBD1 (6 bases). The V and J ends lost 0 bases and 0 bases respectively, with 11 bases between them. Germline-derived CDR1 and CDR2 are KGHDR and SFDVKD. CDR3 length: 17 residues. CDR3 sequence reads: CATSDLWTDLAKNIQYF. In DNA, the CDR3 is TGTGCCACCAGTGATTTGTGGACAGACTTAGCCAAAAACATTCAGTACTTC.

This rearrangement joins TRBV11-1 to TRBJ1-6; D remains ambiguous. Germline CDR1 and CDR2: SGHAT and FQDESV (reference sequence). This CDR3 has 15 amino acids. V lost 2 bases and J 5 bases, leaving 10 bases between the germline ends. The CDR3 loop is CASSLSRRNNSPLHF. The DNA for the CDR3 is TGTGCCAGCAGCTTATCAAGGAGGAATAATTCACCCCTCCACTTT.

This sequence joins TRBV7-9 and TRBJ2-1, with a tentative D call TRBD2 (5 bases). V lost 5 bases, J lost 3 bases, and 14 bases lay in between. The CDR3 extends over 15 amino acids. Germline-derived CDR1 and CDR2 are SEHNR and FQNEAQ (reference sequence). CDR3 nucleotides: TGTGCCAGCAGCCCCCCGGGGTTGGACTACAATGAGCAGTTCTTC. It codes for CASSPPGLDYNEQFF.

The chain combines TRBV24-1 with TRBJ2-3, with 9 positions matching TRBD1. The CDR3 covers 15 residues. Looked up from germline, CDR1 is KGHDR and CDR2 is SFDVKD. J lost 3 bases, V lost 7 bases, and 7 bases had no gene match. CDR3: CATSDTGTGTDTQYF. The CDR3 nucleotides read TGTGCCACCAGCGATACCGGGACAGGGACAGATACGCAGTATTTT.

The chain has TRBV6-1 and TRBJ2-3; D remains ambiguous. CDR3 length equals 13 residues. CDR1 and CDR2 from the germline V gene are MNHNS and SASEGT. The ends were cut back, 3 bases at V and 5 bases at J, with 9 bases in the middle. CDR3 DNA sequence: TGTGCCAGCAGTGACCCTGATAGAGATACGCAGTATTTT. It is translated as CASSDPDRDTQYF.

This rearrangement joins TRBV7-9 to TRBJ1-1; no reliable D call. The germline V and J ends were trimmed by 5 bases and 0 bases, with 10 bases remaining between them. The CDR3 contains 14 residues. Germline CDR1 is SEHNR and CDR2 is FQNEAQ (reference sequence). CDR3 sequence: CASSPRALNTEAFF. The CDR3 DNA follows: TGTGCCAGCAGCCCGAGGGCCTTGAACACTGAAGCTTTCTTT.

V usage is TRBV25-1 and J usage is TRBJ2-7, with 9 bases aligning to TRBD1. V lost 4 bases and J lost 3; bases outside the gene matches: 7. CDR1 and CDR2 (germline): MGHDK, SYGVNS. The CDR3 totals 15 residues. The CDR3 sequence: CASSALGTGNYEQYF. As DNA, the CDR3 is TGTGCCAGCAGTGCTCTCGGGACAGGGAACTACGAGCAGTACTTC.

V usage is TRBV6-5 and J usage is TRBJ1-3; tentatively, D is TRBD1 (5 bases). V lost 5 bases and J 1 base, leaving 12 bases between the germline ends. Germline assignment: CDR1 MNHEY and CDR2 SVGAGI. The length of the CDR3 is 15 residues. CDR3 loop: CASSRAGKSGNTIYF. CDR3 DNA sequence: TGTGCCAGCAGTCGTGCAGGGAAGTCTGGAAACACCATATATTTT.

The DNA of the CDR3 is TGTGCCAGCTCACCTGTATGGACAGGGAGAGGCAATCAGCCCCAGCATTTT. This codes for CASSPVWTGRGNQPQHF. The rearrangement links TRBV18 to TRBJ1-5; 8 positions match TRBD1. The V gene end was trimmed by 3 bases and the J gene end by 2 bases; junction bases not matched to a gene: 9. The CDR3 is 17 residues long. Germline-derived CDR1 and CDR2 are KGHSH and LQKENI.

The V gene is TRBV4-3, the J gene TRBJ2-7; the D gene is possibly TRBD2 (7 bases). This CDR3 comprises 16 residues. V lost 1 base to trimming and J lost 2 bases, with 15 bases between them. Germline V gene sequence: CDR1 LGHNA, CDR2 YSLEER. CDR3 sequence reads: CASSQGGGTNPYEQYF. CDR3 coding DNA: TGCGCCAGCAGCCAAGGGGGGGGGACAAACCCCTACGAGCAGTACTTC.

The chain combines TRBV10-2 with TRBJ2-7, with a weak D call TRBD1 (5 bases). Germline assignment: CDR1 WSHSY and CDR2 SAAADI. V was clipped by 6 bases and J by 2 bases, with 11 bases between them. The CDR3 consists of 13 residues. The DNA for the CDR3 is TGCGCCAGCAGCGACGGACATACCTACGAGCAGTACTTC. Its protein product is CASSDGHTYEQYF.

The V gene is TRBV7-8, the J gene TRBJ1-2; D remains unclear. The CDR3 is 13 residues long. The ends were cut back, 6 bases at V and 2 bases at J, with 10 bases in the middle. From germline, CDR1 is SGHVS and CDR2 FQNEAQ. This chain's CDR3 is CASSYNLNYGYTF. CDR3 DNA sequence: TGTGCCAGCAGTTATAATTTAAACTATGGCTACACCTTC.

This chain links TRBV30 with TRBJ1-5; D is perhaps TRBD1 (6 bases). Germline loops: CDR1 GTSNPN, CDR2 SVGIG (reference sequence). With 0 bases removed from V and 5 bases from J, the gap between germline ends came to 11 bases. The CDR3 has 14 amino acids. The CDR3, as DNA: TGTGCCTGGAGTGTGACAGGTGGGGATCAGCCCCAGCATTTT. It translates to CAWSVTGGDQPQHF.